The sequence of this T cell receptor (beta chain) was determined in a study of blood T cells in healthy people across ages. Peripheral blood samples of about 10 milliliters were drawn from each donor. Germline V gene data show CDR1 as DFQATT and CDR2 as SNEGSKA (reference sequence). V was cut by 6 bases and J by 3 bases, with 15 bases left in between. The CDR3 is 13 residues long. A second PCR, run for roughly 6 to 11 cycles, used a sample-barcoded 5' primer plus a J-beta primer mix. TCRdb reprocessed the 5' RACE reads via MiXCR and lists one record per CDR3 protein. The sample consists of hundreds of thousands of distinct CDR3 sequences, about a fifth of them appearing once.

The chain has TRBV20-1 and TRBJ2-7; D might be TRBD1 or TRBD2, each matching 6 bases. What was sequenced was blood. The receptor's source is a man aged 65 to 79 in good health. CDR3 protein: CSAEDGGNYEQYF. CDR3 nucleotides: TGCAGTGCAGAGGACGGGGGCAACTACGAGCAGTACTTC.